The source of this TCR beta chain is a study of shared clonotypes between healthy human individuals. Study-wide points: Richness estimates generally favored naive over memory subsets.

Data came from immunoSEQ multiplex PCR; TCRdb stores just in-frame clones and leaves some out. The sample has approximately 2.5 million clones, more than 80% seen once; the top ten hold roughly 0.15%. For this clone: Its specificity is not known.

The germline V and J ends were trimmed by 3 bases and 0 bases, with 5 bases remaining between them. There are 14 residues in the CDR3. From germline, CDR1 is MNHEY and CDR2 SMNVEV (reference sequence). Material: naive CD4+ T cells sorted from blood. Subset indicated: CD45RA+ positively selected. The chain links TRBV27 to TRBJ1-4; D not certain. The clonotype comes from a man between 18 and 35 years old in good health. The CDR3 loop is CASSFISTNEKLFF. In DNA, the CDR3 is TGTGCCAGCAGTTTTATTTCAACTAATGAAAAACTGTTTTTT.